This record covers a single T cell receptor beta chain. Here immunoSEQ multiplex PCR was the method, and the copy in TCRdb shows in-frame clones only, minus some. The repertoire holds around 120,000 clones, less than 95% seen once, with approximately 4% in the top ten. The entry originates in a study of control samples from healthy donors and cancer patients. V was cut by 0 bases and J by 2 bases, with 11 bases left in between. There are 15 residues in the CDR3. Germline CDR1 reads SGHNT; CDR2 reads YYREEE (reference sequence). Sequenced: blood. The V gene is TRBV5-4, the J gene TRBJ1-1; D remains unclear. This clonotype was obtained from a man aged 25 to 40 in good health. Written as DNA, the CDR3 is TGTGCCAGCAGCTTGGGTGGACTCCCAAACACTGAAGCTTTCTTT. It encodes CASSLGGLPNTEAFF.